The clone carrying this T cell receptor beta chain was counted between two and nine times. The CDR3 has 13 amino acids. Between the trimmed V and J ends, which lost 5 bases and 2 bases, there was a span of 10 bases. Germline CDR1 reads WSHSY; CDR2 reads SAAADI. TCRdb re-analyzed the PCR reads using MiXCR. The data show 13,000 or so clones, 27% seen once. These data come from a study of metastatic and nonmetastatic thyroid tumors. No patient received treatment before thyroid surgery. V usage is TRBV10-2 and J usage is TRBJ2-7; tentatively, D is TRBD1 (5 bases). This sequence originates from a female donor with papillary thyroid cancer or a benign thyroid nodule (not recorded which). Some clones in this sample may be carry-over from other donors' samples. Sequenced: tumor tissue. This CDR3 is CASSTTGPYEQYF. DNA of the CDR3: TGCGCCAGCAGTACCACAGGTCCCTACGAGCAGTACTTC.